The rows below give T cell receptor beta chains drawn from one sample of a study of shared clonotypes between healthy human individuals. The protocol was immunoSEQ multiplex PCR, while the TCRdb copy is restricted to in-frame clones and leaves out a portion. The repertoire holds hundreds of thousands of clones, more than 95% seen once, with approximately 0.3% in the top ten. Sample: naive CD8+ T cells sorted from blood. These receptors were taken from a man aged 30 to 45 in good health. Each CDR3 is given with its conserved first and last residue. The order of the fields is CDR3 length, V gene, CDR3 protein.

CDR3 length: 15; V gene: TRBV27; CDR3 protein: CASSLSSGGYPEQFF
CDR3 length: 15; V gene: TRBV2; CDR3 protein: CASRLMDRGQDEQFF
CDR3 length: 13; V gene: TRBV2; CDR3 protein: CASITSGANVLTF
CDR3 length: 13; V gene: TRBV7-2; CDR3 protein: CASSLWKNTEAFF
CDR3 length: 14; V gene: TRBV29-1; CDR3 protein: CSVERTGRDTEAFF
CDR3 length: 14; V gene: TRBV15; CDR3 protein: CATSTTGGAYEQYF
CDR3 length: 16; V gene: TRBV14; CDR3 protein: CASSQDNRRPNNEQFF
CDR3 length: 15; V gene: TRBV13; CDR3 protein: CASSLQQPGADTQYF
CDR3 length: 15; V gene: TRBV7-9; CDR3 protein: CASSLYGGPIYEQYF
CDR3 length: 14; V gene: TRBV6-1; CDR3 protein: CASEGLASSYEQYF
CDR3 length: 16; V gene: TRBV5-6; CDR3 protein: CASSSGPDTRQETQYF
CDR3 length: 15; V gene: TRBV7-9; CDR3 protein: CASSPTSGKNGEQFF
CDR3 length: 15; V gene: TRBV5-6; CDR3 protein: CASSLGQGAWETQYF
CDR3 length: 15; V gene: TRBV9; CDR3 protein: CASSGQGARGQPQHF
CDR3 length: 13; V gene: TRBV5-4; CDR3 protein: CASRLDRVAEAFF
CDR3 length: 15; V gene: TRBV27; CDR3 protein: CASSLSGTANTEAFF
CDR3 length: 14; V gene: TRBV13; CDR3 protein: CASSATDGDNEQFF
CDR3 length: 14; V gene: TRBV28; CDR3 protein: CASSLVPGGTEAFF
CDR3 length: 16; V gene: TRBV5-4; CDR3 protein: CASIGQGGTMNTEAFF
CDR3 length: 17; V gene: TRBV7-5; CDR3 protein: CARSCGPNETSYNEQFF
CDR3 length: 18; V gene: TRBV5-1; CDR3 protein: CASSLTGQGAYVKNIQYF
CDR3 length: 14; V gene: TRBV28; CDR3 protein: CASSLVPGNTEAFF
CDR3 length: 11; V gene: TRBV29-1; CDR3 protein: CSVDPSFGAFF
CDR3 length: 15; V gene: TRBV7-9; CDR3 protein: CASSLGLTSTDTQYF
CDR3 length: 15; V gene: TRBV9; CDR3 protein: CASSPRRGSGTEAFF
CDR3 length: 13; V gene: TRBV19; CDR3 protein: CASSILGDQPQHF
CDR3 length: 15; V gene: TRBV4-3; CDR3 protein: CASSQGRLATYEQYF
CDR3 length: 15; V gene: TRBV5-1; CDR3 protein: CASSLASGTGVEAFF
CDR3 length: 16; V gene: TRBV18; CDR3 protein: CASSPKGVRSGNTIYF
CDR3 length: 12; V gene: TRBV16; CDR3 protein: CASSSTNSVAFF
CDR3 length: 11; V gene: TRBV30; CDR3 protein: CALVGVTEAFF
CDR3 length: 15; V gene: TRBV27; CDR3 protein: CASSLSGLTNEKLFF
CDR3 length: 17; V gene: TRBV5-5; CDR3 protein: CASSPNQNGFLNTEAFF
CDR3 length: 14; V gene: TRBV13; CDR3 protein: CASSGGQGGYEQYF
CDR3 length: 13; V gene: TRBV11-2; CDR3 protein: CASSLTGGNEQYF
CDR3 length: 12; V gene: TRBV18; CDR3 protein: CASSPDGYEQYF
CDR3 length: 12; V gene: TRBV28; CDR3 protein: CASSWTGIEQYF
CDR3 length: 12; V gene: TRBV7-9; CDR3 protein: CATVQGRDEQFF
CDR3 length: 15; V gene: TRBV11-3; CDR3 protein: CASSLVRASSYEQYF
CDR3 length: 14; V gene: TRBV5-1; CDR3 protein: CASRDGIMNTEAFF
CDR3 length: 16; V gene: TRBV11-2; CDR3 protein: CASRHPGRGNTGELFF
CDR3 length: 19; V gene: TRBV7-2; CDR3 protein: CASSLVPVDSGSHYNEQFF
CDR3 length: 13; V gene: TRBV4-1; CDR3 protein: CASSQAGVTEAFF
CDR3 length: 14; V gene: TRBV10-1; CDR3 protein: CASSESGHSYEQYF
CDR3 length: 13; V gene: TRBV7-9; CDR3 protein: CASSLMGAEKLFF